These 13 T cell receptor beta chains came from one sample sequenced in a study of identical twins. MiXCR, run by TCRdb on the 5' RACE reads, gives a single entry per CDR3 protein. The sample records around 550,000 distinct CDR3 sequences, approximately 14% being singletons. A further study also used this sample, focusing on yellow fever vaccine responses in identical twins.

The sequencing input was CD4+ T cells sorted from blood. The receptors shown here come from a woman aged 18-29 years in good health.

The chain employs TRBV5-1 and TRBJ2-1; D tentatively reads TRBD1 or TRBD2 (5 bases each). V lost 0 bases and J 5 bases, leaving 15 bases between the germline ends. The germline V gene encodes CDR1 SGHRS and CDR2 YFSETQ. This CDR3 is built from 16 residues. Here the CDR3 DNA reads TGCGCCAGCAGCTTGGGGGCCGGGACCAGCAACAATGAGCAGTTCTTC. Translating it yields CASSLGAGTSNNEQFF. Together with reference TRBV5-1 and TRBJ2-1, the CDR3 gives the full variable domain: KAGVTQTPRYLIKTRGQQVTLSCSPISGHRSVSWYQQTPGQGLQFLFEYFSETQRNKGNFPGRFSGRQFSNSRSEMNVSTLELGDSALYLCASSLGAGTSNNEQFFGPGTRLTVL.

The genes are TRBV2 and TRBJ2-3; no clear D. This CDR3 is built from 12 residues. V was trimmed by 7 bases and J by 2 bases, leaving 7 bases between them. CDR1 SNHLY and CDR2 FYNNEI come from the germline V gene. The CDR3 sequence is CASNDNTDTQYF. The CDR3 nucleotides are TGTGCCAGCAATGACAACACAGATACGCAGTATTTT.

CDR3 residues: CAISEPRKAEQYV. As DNA, the CDR3 is TGTGCCATCAGTGAACCGCGGAAGGCCGAGCAGTACGTC. The gene calls are TRBV10-3 and TRBJ2-7; D remains ambiguous. This CDR3 is 13 amino acids long. Germline V gives CDR1 ENHRY, CDR2 SYGVKD. Trimming stripped 3 bases from V and 6 bases from J, with 12 bases between.

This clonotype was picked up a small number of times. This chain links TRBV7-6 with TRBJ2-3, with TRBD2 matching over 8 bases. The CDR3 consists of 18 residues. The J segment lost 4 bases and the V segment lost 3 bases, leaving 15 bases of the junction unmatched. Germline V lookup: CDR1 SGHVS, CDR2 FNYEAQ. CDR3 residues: CASSLAGYPGGPPDTQYF. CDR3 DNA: TGTGCCAGCAGCTTGGCGGGGTATCCGGGAGGGCCCCCAGATACGCAGTATTTT. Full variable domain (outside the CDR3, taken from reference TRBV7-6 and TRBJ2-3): GAGVSQSPRYKVTKRGQDVALRCDPISGHVSLYWYRQALGQGPEFLTYFNYEAQQDKSGLPNDRFSAERPEGSISTLTIQRTEQRDSAMYRCASSLAGYPGGPPDTQYFGPGTRLTVL.

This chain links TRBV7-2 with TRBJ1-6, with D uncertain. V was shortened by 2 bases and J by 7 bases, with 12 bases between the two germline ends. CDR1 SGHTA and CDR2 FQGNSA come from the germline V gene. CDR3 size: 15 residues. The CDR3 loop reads CASSLRGSGNSPLHF. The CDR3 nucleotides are TGTGCCAGCAGCTTAAGAGGGAGTGGGAATTCACCCCTCCACTTT. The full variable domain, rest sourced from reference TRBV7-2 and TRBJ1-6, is GAGVSQSPSNKVTEKGKDVELRCDPISGHTALYWYRQSLGQGLEFLIYFQGNSAPDKSGLPSDRFSAERTGGSVSTLTIQRTQQEDSAVYLCASSLRGSGNSPLHFGNGTRLTVT.

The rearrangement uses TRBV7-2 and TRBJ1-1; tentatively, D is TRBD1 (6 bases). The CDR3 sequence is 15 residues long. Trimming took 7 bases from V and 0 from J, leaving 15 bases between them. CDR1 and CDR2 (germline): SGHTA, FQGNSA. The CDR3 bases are TGTGCCAGCACCACACAGGGTTCGCTGAACACTGAAGCTTTCTTT. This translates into CASTTQGSLNTEAFF.

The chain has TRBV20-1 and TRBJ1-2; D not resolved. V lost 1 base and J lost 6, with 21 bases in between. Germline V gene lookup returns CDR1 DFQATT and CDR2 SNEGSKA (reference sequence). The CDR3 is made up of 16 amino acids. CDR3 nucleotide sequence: TGCAGTGCTAGAGCGACCCTCGGAGGAACGGGGAATGGCTACACCTTC. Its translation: CSARATLGGTGNGYTF.

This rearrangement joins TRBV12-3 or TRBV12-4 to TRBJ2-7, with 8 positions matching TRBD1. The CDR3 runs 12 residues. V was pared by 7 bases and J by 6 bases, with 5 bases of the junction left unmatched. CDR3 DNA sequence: TGTGCCAGCAATCCAGGGGGCGGCGAGCAGTACTTC. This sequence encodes CASNPGGGEQYF.

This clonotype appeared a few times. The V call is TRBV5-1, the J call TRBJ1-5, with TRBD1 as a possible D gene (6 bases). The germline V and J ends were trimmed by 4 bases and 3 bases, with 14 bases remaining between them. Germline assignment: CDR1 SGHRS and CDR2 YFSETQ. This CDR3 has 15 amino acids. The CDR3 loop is CASSQTGTHNQPQHF. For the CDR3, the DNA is TGCGCCAGCAGCCAAACAGGGACGCACAATCAGCCCCAGCATTTT.

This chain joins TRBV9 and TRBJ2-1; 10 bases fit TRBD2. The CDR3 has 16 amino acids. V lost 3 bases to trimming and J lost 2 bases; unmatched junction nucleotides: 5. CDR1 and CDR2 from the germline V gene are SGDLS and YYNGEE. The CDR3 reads CASSAGLAAPYNEQFF. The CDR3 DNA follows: TGTGCCAGCAGCGCTGGACTAGCGGCGCCCTACAATGAGCAGTTCTTC.

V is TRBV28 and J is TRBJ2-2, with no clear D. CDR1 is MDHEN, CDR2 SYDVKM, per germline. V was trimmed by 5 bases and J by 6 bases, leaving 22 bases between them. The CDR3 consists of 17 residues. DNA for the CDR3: TGTGCCAGCAGTCCCAGACCGACCCTCTACCGCCCCGGGGAGCTGTTTTTT. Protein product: CASSPRPTLYRPGELFF. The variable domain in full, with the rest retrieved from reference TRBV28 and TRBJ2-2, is DVKVTQSSRYLVKRTGEKVFLECVQDMDHENMFWYRQDPGLGLRLIYFSYDVKMKEKGDIPEGYSVSREKKERFSLILESASTNQTSMYLCASSPRPTLYRPGELFFGEGSRLTVL.

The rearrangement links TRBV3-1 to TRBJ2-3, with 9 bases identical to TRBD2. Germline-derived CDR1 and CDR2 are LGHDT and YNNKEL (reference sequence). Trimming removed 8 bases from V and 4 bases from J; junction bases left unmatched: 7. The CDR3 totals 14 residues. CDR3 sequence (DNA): TGTGCCAGCGTTTTAGCGGGAGACGCAGATACGCAGTATTTT. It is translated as CASVLAGDADTQYF.

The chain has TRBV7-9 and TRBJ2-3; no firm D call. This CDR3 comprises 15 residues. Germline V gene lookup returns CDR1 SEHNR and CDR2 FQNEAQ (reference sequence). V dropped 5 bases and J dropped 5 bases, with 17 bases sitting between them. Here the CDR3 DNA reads TGTGCCAGCAGCCCAGCCCCGGGTGGCCGAGATACGCAGTATTTT. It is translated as CASSPAPGGRDTQYF.